These 17 T cell receptor beta chains were all obtained from the same sample, sequenced in a study of blood T cell repertoires in COVID-19. Sequencing was performed with immunoSEQ multiplex PCR; in TCRdb, only in-frame clones are kept and a portion is missing. The profile shows 250,000 to 400,000 clones, about 87% of them singletons. The specimen sequenced was peripheral blood. The source of these receptors is a young woman with COVID-19, enrolled during active disease.

The chain links TRBV19 to TRBJ1-5; 7 bases fit TRBD1. The V gene's germline CDR1 is LNHDA and CDR2 SQIVND (reference sequence). This CDR3 is 17 amino acids long. With V trimmed by 4 bases and J by 1 base, 10 bases remained unmatched. The DNA of the CDR3 is TGTGCCAGTAGTACTGGGACAGTGGGTAGAAGCAATCAGCCCCAGCATTTT. As protein: CASSTGTVGRSNQPQHF.

V gene TRBV18 combines with J gene TRBJ2-7, with 7 bases that match TRBD1. V was clipped by 0 bases and J by 2 bases; unmatched bases: 4. This CDR3 is built from 15 residues. The germline gives CDR1 KGHSH, CDR2 LQKENI. This chain's CDR3 is CASSPPTGWPYEQYF. The CDR3 nucleotides read TGTGCCAGCTCACCACCGACAGGGTGGCCCTACGAGCAGTACTTC.

The CDR3 nucleotides read TGTGCCAGCAGCGCCACCCTTCGCGGGGGGGGCGAGACCCAGTACTTC. This encodes CASSATLRGGGETQYF. The chain employs TRBV9 and TRBJ2-5; TRBD2 matches at 9 bases. V shed 3 bases and J 5 bases; nucleotides not matched to a gene: 11. CDR1 is SGDLS, CDR2 YYNGEE, per germline. The CDR3 spans 16 residues.

The chain combines TRBV20-1 with TRBJ1-2; the D gene is possibly TRBD1 (5 bases). There are 15 residues in the CDR3. CDR1 and CDR2 (germline): DFQATT, SNEGSKA (reference sequence). The V end was cut by 3 bases, the J end by 8 bases, with 22 bases between. The CDR3 DNA reads TGCAGTGCTAGTTCCCTAAATGGGGGGATTGGAGGCTACACCTTC. Its translation: CSASSLNGGIGGYTF.

The chain has TRBV2 and TRBJ1-5; no firm D call. Germline V gene data show CDR1 as SNHLY and CDR2 as FYNNEI. The V and J ends lost 4 bases and 7 bases respectively, with 8 bases between them. The CDR3 totals 12 residues. CDR3 sequence (DNA): TGTGCCAGCAGTGGGGAGGGCCAGCCCCAGCATTTT. Protein sequence: CASSGEGQPQHF.

This chain joins TRBV5-1 and TRBJ1-1, with D unresolved. Trimming removed 1 base at V and 3 bases at J, with 16 bases between. Germline assignment: CDR1 SGHRS and CDR2 YFSETQ. The CDR3 has 16 amino acids. Here the CDR3 reads CASSLLGGLPDTEAFF. In nucleotides, the CDR3 is TGCGCCAGCAGCTTGTTAGGCGGGCTTCCTGACACTGAAGCTTTCTTT.

This chain uses TRBV7-9 with TRBJ2-7, with 9 bases lining up with TRBD1. The CDR3 has 15 residues. The junction had 7 bases not matched to a gene; V was cut back by 1 base and J by 6 bases. Looked up from germline, CDR1 is SEHNR and CDR2 is FQNEAQ (reference sequence). The CDR3 coding sequence is TGTGCCAGCAGCTTAGAGTTGGGACAGGGAGGCGAGCAGTACTTC. This encodes CASSLELGQGGEQYF.

The rearrangement uses TRBV4-2 and TRBJ1-1; possibly TRBD1 for D (6 bases). CDR3 length equals 14 residues. The ends were cut back, 2 bases at V and 0 bases at J, with 7 bases in the middle. In germline, CDR1 is LGHNA, CDR2 YNFKEQ. The CDR3 sequence: CASSQRGLNTEAFF. The CDR3 DNA reads as TGTGCCAGCAGCCAAAGGGGGTTGAACACTGAAGCTTTCTTT.

J is TRBJ1-5 and V is TRBV5-8, with D hard to call. Germline CDR1 SGHTS, CDR2 YDEGEE. The germline V and J ends were trimmed by 4 bases and 5 bases, with 4 bases remaining between them. The CDR3 is 11 amino acids. CDR3 loop: CASSIDQPQHF. As DNA, the CDR3 is TGTGCCAGCAGCATCGATCAGCCCCAGCATTTT. The full variable domain, its missing parts supplied by reference TRBV5-8 and TRBJ1-5, is EAGVTQSPTHLIKTRGQQATLRCSPISGHTSVYWYQQALGLGLQFLLWYDEGEERNRGNFPPRFSGRQFPNYSSELNVNALELEDSALYLCASSIDQPQHFGDGTRLSIL.

The V and J genes are TRBV5-8 and TRBJ1-5; D call uncertain. This CDR3 region has 15 residues. Germline loops: CDR1 SGHTS, CDR2 YDEGEE. V was clipped by 6 bases and J by 8 bases, with 21 bases between them. For the CDR3, the DNA is TGTGCCAGCAACGGGAGGGCAGCTAATCAAGAGCCCCAGCATTTT. It yields the protein CASNGRAANQEPQHF.

This clone was detected only once. The chain employs TRBV6-5 and TRBJ1-1, with D possibly TRBD1 on 5 matching bases. This CDR3 comprises 13 residues. The V gene's germline CDR1 is MNHEY and CDR2 SVGAGI. Deletions cut 7 bases from V and 4 bases from J, with 13 bases between. The CDR3 reads CASTSQGVTEAFF. For the CDR3, the DNA is TGTGCCAGCACGTCTCAGGGTGTCACTGAAGCTTTCTTT.

The rearrangement links TRBV19 to TRBJ2-5; 9 bases line up with TRBD2. The V gene end was trimmed by 6 bases and the J gene end by 5 bases; junction bases not matched to a gene: 13. The CDR3 spans 16 residues. Germline V gives CDR1 LNHDA, CDR2 SQIVND (reference sequence). The CDR3 spells CASSSWLAGTRETQYF. The CDR3 bases are TGTGCCAGTAGCTCGTGGCTAGCGGGGACTCGGGAGACCCAGTACTTC. Looking up the rest from reference TRBV19 and TRBJ2-5 gives the full variable domain: DGGITQSPKYLFRKEGQNVTLSCEQNLNHDAMYWYRQDPGQGLRLIYYSQIVNDFQKGDIAEGYSVSREKKESFPLTVTSAQKNPTAFYLCASSSWLAGTRETQYFGPGTRLLVL.

This sequence joins TRBV4-3 and TRBJ2-7; TRBD2 matches 10 bases. This CDR3 comprises 16 residues. Germline CDR1 reads LGHNA; CDR2 reads YSLEER. Losses at the gene ends were 1 base for V and 3 bases for J; bases not matched to a gene: 6. CDR3 coding DNA: TGCGCCAGCAGCCAAGGGCTAGCGGGGGCCGACTACGAGCAGTACTTC. As protein: CASSQGLAGADYEQYF.

The V gene is TRBV6-1, the J gene TRBJ2-7; D may be TRBD1 (6 bases). Germline lookup yields CDR1 MNHNS and CDR2 SASEGT. The V end was cut by 0 bases, the J end by 0 bases, with 12 bases between. The CDR3 has 16 residues. DNA of the CDR3: TGTGCCAGCAGTGAAGCCGGGACACTAAGCTCCTACGAGCAGTACGTC. It translates to CASSEAGTLSSYEQYV.

This clone has ten or more counts. This same CDR3 is encoded by further DNA sequences in the sample. The V gene is TRBV7-9, the J gene TRBJ1-2; 8 bases line up with TRBD1. CDR3 length equals 12 residues. The germline gives CDR1 SEHNR, CDR2 FQNEAQ (reference sequence). Trimming cost V 5 bases and J 8 bases; bases outside gene matches: 4. The CDR3 nucleotides are TGTGCCAGCAGCCCCGGACAGGGCGGCTACACCTTC. It codes for CASSPGQGGYTF.

The chain is built from TRBV2 and TRBJ2-2, with D possibly matching TRBD2 (5 bases). The germline gives CDR1 SNHLY, CDR2 FYNNEI. The CDR3 is made up of 15 amino acids. Between the trimmed V and J ends, which lost 8 bases and 6 bases, there was a span of 19 bases. In DNA form, the CDR3 reads TGTGCCAGCTTCGGACTTAGTACAATCCCCGGGGAGCTGTTTTTT. It is translated as CASFGLSTIPGELFF.

The table lists this clone with a count of one. The genes are TRBV6-6 and TRBJ2-7; tentative D call: TRBD2 (5 bases). CDR1 MNHNY and CDR2 SVGAGI come from the germline V gene (reference sequence). V gave up 2 bases and J gave up 4 bases, with 18 bases separating them. The CDR3 has 16 amino acids. The CDR3 DNA follows: TGTGCCAGCAGTTACGATTCCAGGAGGATTGGTTACGAGCAGTACGTC. Residues: CASSYDSRRIGYEQYV.